This TCR beta chain was observed in a study of blood T cell repertoires in COVID-19. Study information: Donors in the United States, Italy and Spain gave samples during acute or convalescent COVID-19. Sample material is recorded as cDNA or gDNA derived from T cells, B-cell-depleted T cells, or PBMCs.

Under the authors' procedure: Amplification of reference gene primers provided the estimated nucleated cell counts. Clones were sequenced by immunoSEQ multiplex PCR, and TCRdb holds only the in-frame ones, with some missing. The D gene and trimming were derived from the DNA, and the V and J assignments and clone size from that table. The table lists approximately 310,000 clones, about 89% of them singletons, with about 7.8% in the top ten. Germline CDR1 and CDR2: SGHKS and YYEKEE (reference sequence). The CDR3 covers 15 residues. Trimming left V 4 bases short and J 3 bases short, with 14 bases between.

The chain recombines TRBV5-5 with TRBJ2-1; the D gene is possibly TRBD1 (8 bases). The sample comprised peripheral blood. The source is a woman aged 45-60 years who had recovered from COVID-19. The CDR3 DNA follows: TGTGCCAGCAGCGATACAGGGGGGGACTACAATGAGCAGTTCTTC. Protein product: CASSDTGGDYNEQFF. Filled out from reference TRBV5-5 and TRBJ2-1, the complete variable domain reads DAGVTQSPTHLIKTRGQQVTLRCSPISGHKSVSWYQQVLGQGPQFIFQYYEKEERGRGNFPDRFSARQFPNYSSELNVNALLLGDSALYLCASSDTGGDYNEQFFGPGTRLTVL.